The source of this T cell receptor (beta chain) is a study of PD-1 blockade in classical Hodgkin lymphoma. Broader study findings: Reports described newly diagnosed patients as having lower baseline TCR diversity than healthy donors.

This table comes from immunoSEQ multiplex PCR, and its TCRdb copy is limited to in-frame clones, with some not included. Here the sample spans over 60,000 clones, about 90% being singletons. In regard to this clone: Its antigen is still unknown.

The V gene's germline CDR1 is MGHDK and CDR2 SYGVNS. With 8 bases clipped from V and 5 bases from J, the junction kept 12 bases outside the gene matches. CDR3 length: 15 amino acids. Specified time point: cycle 4 day 1 (C4D1), after around six weeks of nivolumab. Relapses following autologous stem cell transplantation were seen in all patients, with brentuximab vedotin exposure varying. The material was peripheral blood mononuclear cells (PBMCs), obtained before the fourth cycle of nivolumab. The chain recombines TRBV25-1 with TRBJ2-5, with 9 bases identical to TRBD1. This TCR derives from a human donor with classical Hodgkin lymphoma. CDR3 in amino acids: CASAPGTGHRETQYF. CDR3 coding DNA: TGTGCCAGCGCGCCCGGGACAGGGCACCGGGAGACCCAGTACTTC. The variable domain in full, completed from reference TRBV25-1 and TRBJ2-5, reads EADIYQTPRYLVIGTGKKITLECSQTMGHDKMYWYQQDPGMELHLIHYSYGVNSTEKGDLSSESTVSRIRTEHFPLTLESARPSHTSQYLCASAPGTGHRETQYFGPGTRLLVL.